This section outlines one T cell receptor (beta chain) sequence together with its context. The clone's antigen remains unknown. Qualities for individual bases were not recorded, and no much larger clone is one base off. The data stem from a study of circulating and synovial CD4+ cells in juvenile arthritis (dated by TCRdb to the mid-2010s). About the investigation overall: TCRbeta CDR3 repertoires of circulating HLA-DR+ CD4 T cells, bulk blood CD4 T cells and synovial CD4 T cells were compared within each patient. The goal of repertoire sequencing was to confirm that a circulating synovial-like CD4 T cell subset was enriched in synovial clonotypes. The research as a whole found: The difference between circulating pathogenic-like lymphocytes and bulk blood T cells was not detected by traditional Vbeta family usage analysis. Because T cell genome counts differed by at least an order of magnitude between CPL and bulk blood CD4 samples, sample-size effects were addressed. Because overlap with synovium was found to increase with sequencing depth, the full repertoire overlap was likely underestimated by the measured shared-clonotype fractions. Lower diversity was observed in synovial and circulating pathogenic-like lymphocyte repertoires than in bulk blood CD4 repertoires, and some CPL samples were found to be as oligoclonal as synovium. Circulating pathogenic-like lymphocytes clustered together with synovial T cells and shared a substantially larger fraction of CDR3 sequences with synovium than bulk blood did.

Libraries were prepared through the immunoSEQ multiplex PCR assay. TCRbeta CDR3 sequencing was performed as a commercial service by an external provider. The original pipeline was this. The analyses used productive nucleotide sequences together with amino acid sequences obtained by in silico translation. Diversity was quantified by Renyi entropy over a range of alpha values, with sample size equalised by taking the median of 200 repeated subsamples. Pairwise repertoire distance was calculated as one minus the Chao-modified Jaccard index, correcting for under-sampling, and used for clustering. Frequency-weighted overlap with synovial clonotypes was computed over 200 sample sizes, 200 draws without replacement each, and reported at the smaller sample's size. TCRdb obtained this table from immuneACCESS and retained in-frame rearrangements with V and J assigned. These tables miss some clones; where compared with another copy, unresolved V genes account for less than half of the shortfall, and the remainder is unexplained. The DNA gave D and trimming, while V, J and clone size come from that table. The sample table lists 35,000 or so clones, 90% to 95% of them with a count of one. 0.15% to 0.2% of the sample comes from the top ten.

The sequenced samples were obtained from patients with active juvenile idiopathic arthritis. Cells were sorted immediately after thawing, with dead cells excluded using Live/Dead Fixable Near-IR Stain. V lost 4 bases and J lost 11 bases; the stretch between them is 18 bases long. For CDR1 and CDR2, the germline V gene (reference sequence) lists LNHDA and SQIVND. From cysteine to phenylalanine, the CDR3 is 14 amino acids long. Only the CDR3 part of the read is kept: 42 bases, read in frame from the first base. The receptor was derived from a human donor with juvenile idiopathic arthritis. Sequencing input: CD4+ T cells from blood. The V and J segments used are TRBV19 and TRBJ1-3, with an unclear D gene assignment. The DNA reads as follows: TGTGCCAGTAGTAAATTTGAGTGGGTGACATCCATATATTTT. Its protein is CASSKFEWVTSIYF.